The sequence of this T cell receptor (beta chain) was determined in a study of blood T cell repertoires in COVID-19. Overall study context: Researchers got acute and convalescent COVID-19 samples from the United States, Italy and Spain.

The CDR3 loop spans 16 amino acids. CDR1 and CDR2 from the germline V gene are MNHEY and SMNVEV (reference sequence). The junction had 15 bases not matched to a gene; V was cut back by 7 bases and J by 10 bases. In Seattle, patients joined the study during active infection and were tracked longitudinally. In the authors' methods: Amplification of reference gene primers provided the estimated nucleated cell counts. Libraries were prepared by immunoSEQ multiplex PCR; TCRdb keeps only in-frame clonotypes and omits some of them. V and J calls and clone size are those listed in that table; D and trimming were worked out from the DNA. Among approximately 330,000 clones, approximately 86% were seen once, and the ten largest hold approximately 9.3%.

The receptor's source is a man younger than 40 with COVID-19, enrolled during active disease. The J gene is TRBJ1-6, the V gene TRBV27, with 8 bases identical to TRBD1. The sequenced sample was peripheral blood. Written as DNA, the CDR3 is TGTGCCAGCATAGGCAGTTGGACAGGGCTAAGGTCACCCCTCCACTTT. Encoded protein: CASIGSWTGLRSPLHF.